This T cell receptor beta chain derives from a study of glioma-infiltrating T cells. Regarding the study as a whole: Only very few CDR3 sequences appeared in both tissue and blood.

V lost 3 bases to trimming and J lost 1 base, with 12 bases between them. The CDR3 extends over 15 amino acids. CDR1 LNHDA and CDR2 SQIVND come from the germline V gene (reference sequence). Remarks on this clonotype: The antigen remains undetermined.

TCR alpha and beta CDR3 regions were amplified from RNA using iRepertoire nested multiplex PCR. One entry per CDR3 protein results from TCRdb running MiXCR on the multiplex PCR reads. The table includes under 200,000 distinct CDR3 sequences, around 40% detected once. The V gene is TRBV19, the J gene TRBJ2-5; tentatively, D is TRBD1 or TRBD2 (5 bases each). The specimen was glioma tissue, nonneoplastic brain tissue, or PBMCs (not recorded which). The receptor was derived from a human donor with low-grade glioma or glioblastoma, undergoing nonglioma brain surgery, or in good health (not recorded which). The CDR3 is CASSIGKGTQETQYF. In DNA form, the CDR3 reads TGTGCCAGTAGTATCGGAAAGGGGACCCAAGAGACCCAGTACTTC. Drawing the rest from reference TRBV19 and TRBJ2-5, the complete variable domain is DGGITQSPKYLFRKEGQNVTLSCEQNLNHDAMYWYRQDPGQGLRLIYYSQIVNDFQKGDIAEGYSVSREKKESFPLTVTSAQKNPTAFYLCASSIGKGTQETQYFGPGTRLLVL.